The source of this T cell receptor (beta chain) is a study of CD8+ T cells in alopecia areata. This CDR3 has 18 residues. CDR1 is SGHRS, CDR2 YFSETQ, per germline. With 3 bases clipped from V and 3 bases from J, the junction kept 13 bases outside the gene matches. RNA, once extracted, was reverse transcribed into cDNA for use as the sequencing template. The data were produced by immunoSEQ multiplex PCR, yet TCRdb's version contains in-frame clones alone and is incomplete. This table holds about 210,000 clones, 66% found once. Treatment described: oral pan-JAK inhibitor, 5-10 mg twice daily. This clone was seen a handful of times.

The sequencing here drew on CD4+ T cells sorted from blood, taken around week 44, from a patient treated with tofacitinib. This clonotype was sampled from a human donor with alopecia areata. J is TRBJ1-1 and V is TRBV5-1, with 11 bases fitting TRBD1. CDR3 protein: CASSSLVDRGLRDTEAFF. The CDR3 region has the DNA TGCGCCAGCAGCTCGCTCGTGGACAGGGGGCTGAGGGACACTGAAGCTTTCTTT.